These 9 T cell receptor beta chains share one sample of origin, sequenced in a study of cytomegalovirus exposure and HLA in healthy donors. The data were produced by immunoSEQ multiplex PCR, yet TCRdb's version contains in-frame clones alone and is incomplete. The sample holds roughly 100,000 clones, 85% to 95% seen once. Source material: PBMCs. These receptors were obtained from a woman between 18 and 29 years old in good health and CMV-seronegative.

V is TRBV5-4 and J is TRBJ2-3; 10 bases fit TRBD2. This CDR3 spans 14 amino acids. Trimming took 5 bases from V and 5 from J; bases not matched to a gene: 5. Germline-derived CDR1 and CDR2 are SGHNT and YYREEE (reference sequence). CDR3 protein: CASSQRGGEDTQYF. CDR3 sequence (DNA): TGTGCCAGCAGTCAGCGGGGGGGCGAAGATACGCAGTATTTT.

The V call is TRBV5-6, the J call TRBJ2-1; D is uncertain. V was clipped by 5 bases and J by 2 bases, with 14 bases between them. CDR3 length: 15 residues. Germline lookup yields CDR1 SGHDT and CDR2 YYEEEE. CDR3: CASSSYYTAYNEQFF. The CDR3 DNA follows: TGTGCCAGCAGTTCCTATTATACCGCCTACAATGAGCAGTTCTTC.

In regard to this clone: A junction end diverges from the germline sequence, so it may reflect a read error. For the CDR3, the DNA is TGTGCTAGCAGCCCCGGGACTAGCGGGGTAAAGACCCAGTACTTC. This codes for CASSPGTSGVKTQYF. V is TRBV7-7 and J is TRBJ2-5, with 13 bases that match TRBD2. The CDR3 contains 15 residues. Germline V gene sequence: CDR1 SSHAT, CDR2 FNYEAQ (reference sequence).

The chain carries TRBV6-5 and TRBJ2-4; D is perhaps TRBD1 (5 bases). CDR3 length: 11 amino acids. The germline V and J ends were trimmed by 2 bases and 9 bases, with 5 bases remaining between them. In germline, CDR1 is MNHEY, CDR2 SVGAGI. In nucleotides, the CDR3 is TGTGCCAGCAGTTACAGGGGCATTCAGTACTTC. This translates into CASSYRGIQYF.

The chain employs TRBV9 and TRBJ2-3; TRBD2 matches at 9 bases. This CDR3 region has 15 residues. Germline lookup yields CDR1 SGDLS and CDR2 YYNGEE. J was trimmed by 7 bases and V by 2 bases; bases with no gene match: 8. The CDR3 sequence is CASSVISGSINTQYF. DNA for the CDR3: TGTGCCAGCAGCGTTATTAGCGGGAGTATCAATACGCAGTATTTT.

A few counts support this clone. One end of the junction fails to match germline, which may point to a read error. The CDR3: CASSDSGWESTQYF. The DNA for the CDR3 is TGTGCCAGCAGTGACTCCGGGTGGGAGAGTACGCAGTATTTT. The chain is built from TRBV6-5 and TRBJ2-3, with TRBD2 as a possible D gene (5 bases). The CDR3 extends over 14 amino acids. CDR1 and CDR2 (germline): MNHEY, SVGAGI.

The chain employs TRBV14 and TRBJ2-1; no definite D call. CDR1 SGHDN and CDR2 FVKESK come from the germline V gene. Trimming left V 3 bases short and J 0 bases short, with 12 bases between. The length of the CDR3 is 16 residues. The CDR3 coding sequence is TGTGCCAGCAGCCATCCGAGCCCGAGCTCCTACAATGAGCAGTTCTTC. The encoded protein is CASSHPSPSSYNEQFF.

This rearrangement joins TRBV11-2 to TRBJ1-1; a weak D match, TRBD1 (6 bases). This CDR3 is 19 amino acids long. Germline CDR1 is SGHAT and CDR2 is FQNNGV. V was clipped by 1 base and J by 1 base, with 22 bases between them. CDR3 in amino acids: CASSLVLADWTATNTEAFF. As DNA, the CDR3 is TGTGCCAGCAGCTTAGTTTTGGCCGACTGGACAGCAACGAACACTGAAGCTTTCTTT.

The chain employs TRBV5-4 and TRBJ1-3; tentatively, D is TRBD1 (6 bases). The CDR3 is 14 amino acids. Trimming cost V 4 bases and J 0 bases, with 8 bases left between them. Looked up from germline, CDR1 is SGHNT and CDR2 is YYREEE (reference sequence). The CDR3 coding sequence is TGTGCCAGCAGCGCGACAGGCTCTGGAAACACCATATATTTT. Translation gives CASSATGSGNTIYF.